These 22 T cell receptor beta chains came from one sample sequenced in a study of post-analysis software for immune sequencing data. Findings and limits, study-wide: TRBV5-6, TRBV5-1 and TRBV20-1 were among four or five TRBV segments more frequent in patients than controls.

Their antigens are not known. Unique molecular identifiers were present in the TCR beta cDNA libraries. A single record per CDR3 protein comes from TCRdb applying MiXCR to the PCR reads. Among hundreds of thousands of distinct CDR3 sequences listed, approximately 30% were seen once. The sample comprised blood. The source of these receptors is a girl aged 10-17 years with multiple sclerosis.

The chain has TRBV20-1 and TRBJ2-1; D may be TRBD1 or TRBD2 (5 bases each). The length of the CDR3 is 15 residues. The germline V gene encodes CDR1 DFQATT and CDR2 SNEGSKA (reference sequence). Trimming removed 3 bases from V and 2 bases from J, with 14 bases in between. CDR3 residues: CSARSRDLTYNEQFF. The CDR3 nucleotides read TGCAGTGCTAGGTCTAGGGACCTAACCTACAATGAGCAGTTCTTC.

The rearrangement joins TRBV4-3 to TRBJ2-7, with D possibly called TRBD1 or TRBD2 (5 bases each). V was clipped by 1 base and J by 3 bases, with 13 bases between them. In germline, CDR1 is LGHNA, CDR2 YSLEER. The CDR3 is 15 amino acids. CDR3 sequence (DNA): TGCGCCAGCAGCCAAGGCATCGGGGCTGTCTACGAGCAGTACTTC. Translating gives CASSQGIGAVYEQYF.

CDR3 residues: CATSDPGTSGGSSYNEQFF. The CDR3 nucleotides read TGTGCCACCAGTGACCCCGGGACTAGCGGAGGGAGCTCCTACAATGAGCAGTTCTTC. The V gene is TRBV24-1, the J gene TRBJ2-1, with 11 bases that match TRBD2. The CDR3 runs to 19 residues. Germline CDR1 reads KGHDR; CDR2 reads SFDVKD. V lost 4 bases and J lost 0; bases outside the gene matches: 10.

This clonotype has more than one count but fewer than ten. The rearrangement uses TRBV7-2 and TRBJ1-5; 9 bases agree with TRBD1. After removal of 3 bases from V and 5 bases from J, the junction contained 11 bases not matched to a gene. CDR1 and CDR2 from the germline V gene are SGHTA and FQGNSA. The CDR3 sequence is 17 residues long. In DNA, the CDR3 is TGTGCCAGCAGCTTGGGACGTGAAAACAGGGGGCATCAGCCCCAGCATTTT. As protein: CASSLGRENRGHQPQHF.

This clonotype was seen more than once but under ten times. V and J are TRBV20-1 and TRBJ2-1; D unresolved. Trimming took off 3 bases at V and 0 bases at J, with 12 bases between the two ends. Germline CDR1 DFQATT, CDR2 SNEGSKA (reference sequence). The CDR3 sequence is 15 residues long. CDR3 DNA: TGCAGTGCTAGTGTAGCCTCTCCCTCCTACAATGAGCAGTTCTTC. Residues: CSASVASPSYNEQFF.

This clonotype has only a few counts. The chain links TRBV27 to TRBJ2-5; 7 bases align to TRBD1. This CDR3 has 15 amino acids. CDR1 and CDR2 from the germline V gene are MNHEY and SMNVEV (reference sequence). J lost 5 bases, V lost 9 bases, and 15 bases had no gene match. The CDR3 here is CASIKATGASETQYF. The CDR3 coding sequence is TGTGCCAGTATCAAAGCAACAGGGGCCTCGGAGACCCAGTACTTC.

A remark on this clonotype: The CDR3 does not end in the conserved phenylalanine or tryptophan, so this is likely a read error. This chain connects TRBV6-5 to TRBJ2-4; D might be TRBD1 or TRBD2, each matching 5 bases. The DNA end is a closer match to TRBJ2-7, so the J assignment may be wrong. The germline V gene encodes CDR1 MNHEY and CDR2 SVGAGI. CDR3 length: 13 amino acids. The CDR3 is CADCRGPSYEQYS. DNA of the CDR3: TGTGCCGACTGCCGGGGACCGTCCTACGAGCAGTACTCC.

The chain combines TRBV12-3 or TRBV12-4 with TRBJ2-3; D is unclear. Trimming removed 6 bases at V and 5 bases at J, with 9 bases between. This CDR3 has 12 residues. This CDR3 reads CASSARVDTQYF. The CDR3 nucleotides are TGTGCCAGCAGCGCCAGAGTAGATACGCAGTATTTT.

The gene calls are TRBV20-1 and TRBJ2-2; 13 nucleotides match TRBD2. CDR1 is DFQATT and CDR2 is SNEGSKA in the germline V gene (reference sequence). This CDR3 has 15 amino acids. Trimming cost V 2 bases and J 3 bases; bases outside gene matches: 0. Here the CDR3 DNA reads TGCAGTGCTAGAACTAGCGGGAGGGACACCGGGGAGCTGTTTTTT. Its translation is CSARTSGRDTGELFF.

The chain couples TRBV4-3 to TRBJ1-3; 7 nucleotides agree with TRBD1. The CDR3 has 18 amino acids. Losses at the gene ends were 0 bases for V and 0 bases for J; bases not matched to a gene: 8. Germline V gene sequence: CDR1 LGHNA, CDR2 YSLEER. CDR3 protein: CASSQDLGTDNSGNTIYF. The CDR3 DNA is TGCGCCAGCAGCCAAGACTTAGGGACAGACAACTCTGGAAACACCATATATTTT.

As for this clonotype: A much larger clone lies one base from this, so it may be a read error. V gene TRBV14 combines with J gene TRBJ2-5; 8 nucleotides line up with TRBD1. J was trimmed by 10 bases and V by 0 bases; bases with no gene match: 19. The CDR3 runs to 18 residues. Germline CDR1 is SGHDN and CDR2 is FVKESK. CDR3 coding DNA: TGTGCCAGCAGCCAAGATTCGGCTAGGACAGGGAGGACGGTCCGCCAGTACTTC. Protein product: CASSQDSARTGRTVRQYF.

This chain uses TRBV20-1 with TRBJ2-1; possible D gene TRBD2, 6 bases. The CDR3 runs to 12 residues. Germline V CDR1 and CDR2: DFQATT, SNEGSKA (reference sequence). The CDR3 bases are TGCATGACTAGGACCCCCTACAATGAGCAGTTCTTC. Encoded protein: CMTRTPYNEQFF.

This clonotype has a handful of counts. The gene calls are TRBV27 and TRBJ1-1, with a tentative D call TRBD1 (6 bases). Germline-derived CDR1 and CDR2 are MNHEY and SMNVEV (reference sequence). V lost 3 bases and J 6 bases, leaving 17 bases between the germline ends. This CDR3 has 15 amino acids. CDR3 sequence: CASSFRRGDTPEAFF. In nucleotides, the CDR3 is TGTGCCAGCAGTTTCCGACGGGGGGACACCCCTGAAGCTTTCTTT.

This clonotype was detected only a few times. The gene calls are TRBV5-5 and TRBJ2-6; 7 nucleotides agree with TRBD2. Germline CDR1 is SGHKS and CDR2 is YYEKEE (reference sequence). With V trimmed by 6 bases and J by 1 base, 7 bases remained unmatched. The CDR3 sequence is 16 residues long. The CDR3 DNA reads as TGTGCCAGCATCCCGAAGCGGGAATCTGGGGCCAACGTCCTGACTTTC. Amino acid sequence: CASIPKRESGANVLTF.

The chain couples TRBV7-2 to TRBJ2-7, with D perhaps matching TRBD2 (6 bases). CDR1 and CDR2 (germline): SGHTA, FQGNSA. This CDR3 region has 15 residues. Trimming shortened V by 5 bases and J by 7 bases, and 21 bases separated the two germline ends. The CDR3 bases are TGTGCCAGCAGCGGGTCGGGGGAGGCCTTTAGGGAGCAGTACTTC. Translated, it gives CASSGSGEAFREQYF.

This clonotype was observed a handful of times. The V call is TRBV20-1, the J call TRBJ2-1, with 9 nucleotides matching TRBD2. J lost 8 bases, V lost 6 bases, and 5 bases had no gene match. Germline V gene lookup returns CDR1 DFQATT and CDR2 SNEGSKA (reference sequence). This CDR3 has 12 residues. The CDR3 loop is CSAEGLADEQFF. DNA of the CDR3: TGCAGTGCCGAGGGACTAGCTGATGAGCAGTTCTTC.

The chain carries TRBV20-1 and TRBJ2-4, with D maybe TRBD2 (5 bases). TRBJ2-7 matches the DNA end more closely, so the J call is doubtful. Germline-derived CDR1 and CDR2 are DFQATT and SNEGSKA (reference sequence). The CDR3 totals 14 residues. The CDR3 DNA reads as TGCAGTGCACGACGAATACCGGGGTCCTACGAGCAGTACTTC. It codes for CSARRIPGSYEQYF.

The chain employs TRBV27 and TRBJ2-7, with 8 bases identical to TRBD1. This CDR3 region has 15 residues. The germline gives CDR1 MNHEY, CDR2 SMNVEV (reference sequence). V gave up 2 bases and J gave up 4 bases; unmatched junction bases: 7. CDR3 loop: CASSLNPGGWYEQYF. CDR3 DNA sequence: TGTGCCAGCAGTTTAAACCCAGGGGGCTGGTACGAGCAGTACTTC.

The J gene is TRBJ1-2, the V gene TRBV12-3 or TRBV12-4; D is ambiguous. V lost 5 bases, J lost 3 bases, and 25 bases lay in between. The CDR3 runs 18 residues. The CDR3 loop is CASSPSIQRAVGDYGYTF. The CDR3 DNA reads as TGTGCCAGCAGTCCCTCTATTCAGCGAGCCGTTGGGGACTATGGCTACACCTTC.

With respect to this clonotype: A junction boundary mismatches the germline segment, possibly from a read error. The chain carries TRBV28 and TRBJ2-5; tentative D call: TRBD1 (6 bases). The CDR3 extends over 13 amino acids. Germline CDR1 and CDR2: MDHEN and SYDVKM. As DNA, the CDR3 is TGTGTCAGCAGTCGAACAGGGTTGGAGACCCAGTACTTC. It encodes CVSSRTGLETQYF.

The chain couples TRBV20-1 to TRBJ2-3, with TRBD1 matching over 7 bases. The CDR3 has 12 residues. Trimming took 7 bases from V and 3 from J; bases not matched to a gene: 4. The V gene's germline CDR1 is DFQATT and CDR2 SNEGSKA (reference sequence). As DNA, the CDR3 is TGCAGTGGAAAGGGGGCGACAGATACGCAGTATTTT. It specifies CSGKGATDTQYF.

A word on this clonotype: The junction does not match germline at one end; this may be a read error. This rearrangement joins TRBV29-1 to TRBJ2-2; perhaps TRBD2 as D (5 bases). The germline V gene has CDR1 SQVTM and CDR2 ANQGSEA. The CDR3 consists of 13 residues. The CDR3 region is CSVVSGYTGERFF. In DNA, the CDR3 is TGCAGCGTTGTATCCGGGTACACCGGGGAGCGGTTTTTT.